The source of this TCR beta chain is a study of T cells after yellow fever vaccination. Overall study results and limits: Repertoires sorted by FACS could include abundant clonotypes that are contaminants from the bulk population. Boosting was followed by the reappearance of most primary-vaccination clones (approximately 95% CD4, about 88% CD8).

V lost 7 bases, J lost 8 bases, and 2 bases stayed unmatched. The CDR3 contains 11 residues. The V gene's germline CDR1 is MNHNY and CDR2 SVGAGI (reference sequence). Conversion of TCR transcripts into cDNA relied on 5'RACE template switching, which added a universal primer site and UMIs. TCRdb reprocessed the 5' RACE reads via MiXCR and lists one record per CDR3 protein. Of approximately 450,000 distinct CDR3 sequences in the sample, about 17% were seen once. This clonotype was seen a handful of times. What it binds is not known. This chain links TRBV6-6 with TRBJ2-1; TRBD1 matches 7 bases. Source: PBMCs, taken before the yellow fever booster vaccination. The clonotype originates from a man between 18 and 29 years old who received the YFV17D yellow fever vaccine. The CDR3 region is CASTRGHEQFF. The CDR3 DNA sequence: TGTGCCAGCACAAGGGGGCATGAGCAGTTCTTC.